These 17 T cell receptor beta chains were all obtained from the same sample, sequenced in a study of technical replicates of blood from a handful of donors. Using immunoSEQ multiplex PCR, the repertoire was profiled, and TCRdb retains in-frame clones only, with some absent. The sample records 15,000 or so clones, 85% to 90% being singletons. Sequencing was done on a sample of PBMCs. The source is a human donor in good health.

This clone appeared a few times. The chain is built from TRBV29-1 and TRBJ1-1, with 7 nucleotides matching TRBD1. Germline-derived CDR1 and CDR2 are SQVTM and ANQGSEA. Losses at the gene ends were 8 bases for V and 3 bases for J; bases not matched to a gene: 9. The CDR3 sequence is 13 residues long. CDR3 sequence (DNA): TGCAGCATTAGAGGGACAGAGGACACTGAAGCTTTCTTT. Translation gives CSIRGTEDTEAFF.

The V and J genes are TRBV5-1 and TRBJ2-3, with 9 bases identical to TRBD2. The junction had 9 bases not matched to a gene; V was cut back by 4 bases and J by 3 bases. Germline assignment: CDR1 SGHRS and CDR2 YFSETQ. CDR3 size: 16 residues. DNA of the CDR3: TGCGCCAGCAGCCTCGCCCCCCTAGCGGGAACAGATACGCAGTATTTT. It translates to CASSLAPLAGTDTQYF.

CDR3 bases: TGTGCCAGCAGCGTCCGACAGGCCACAGATACGCAGTATTTT. Its translation: CASSVRQATDTQYF. The chain carries TRBV9 and TRBJ2-3; possible D gene TRBD1, 6 bases. Germline CDR1 reads SGDLS; CDR2 reads YYNGEE. CDR3 size: 14 residues. Trimming stripped 2 bases from V and 2 bases from J, with 9 bases between.

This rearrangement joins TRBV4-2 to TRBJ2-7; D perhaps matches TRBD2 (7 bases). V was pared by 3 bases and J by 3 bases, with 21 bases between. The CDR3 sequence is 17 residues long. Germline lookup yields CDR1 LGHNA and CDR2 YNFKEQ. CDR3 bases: TGTGCCAGCAGCCAGAGGGGGGGAGGAGGGAGACACTACGAGCAGTACTTC. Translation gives CASSQRGGGGRHYEQYF.

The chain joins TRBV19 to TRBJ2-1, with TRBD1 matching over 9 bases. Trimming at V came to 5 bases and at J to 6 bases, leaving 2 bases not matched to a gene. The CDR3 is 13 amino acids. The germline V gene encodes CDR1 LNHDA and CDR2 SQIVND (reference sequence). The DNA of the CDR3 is TGTGCCAGTAGTGTACAGGGGGCCAATGAGCAGTTCTTC. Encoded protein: CASSVQGANEQFF.

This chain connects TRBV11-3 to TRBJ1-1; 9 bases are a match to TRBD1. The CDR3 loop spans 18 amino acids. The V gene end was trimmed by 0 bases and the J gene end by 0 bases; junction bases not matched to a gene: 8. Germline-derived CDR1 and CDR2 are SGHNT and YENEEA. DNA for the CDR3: TGTGCCAGCAGCTTAGATCAGGGAGGGACAGGGATGAACACTGAAGCTTTCTTT. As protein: CASSLDQGGTGMNTEAFF.

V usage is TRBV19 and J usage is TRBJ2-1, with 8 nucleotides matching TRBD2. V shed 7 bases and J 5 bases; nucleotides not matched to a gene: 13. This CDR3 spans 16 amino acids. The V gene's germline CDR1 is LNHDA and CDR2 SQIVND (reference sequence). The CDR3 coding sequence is TGTGCCAGTATGCCCAACTGGAGCGGGAGCCACAATGAGCAGTTCTTC. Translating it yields CASMPNWSGSHNEQFF.

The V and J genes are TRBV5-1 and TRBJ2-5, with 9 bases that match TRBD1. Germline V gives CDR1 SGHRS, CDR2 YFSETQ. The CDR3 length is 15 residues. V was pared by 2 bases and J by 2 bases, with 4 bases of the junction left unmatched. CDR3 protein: CASSFSGTGQETQYF. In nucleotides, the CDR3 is TGCGCCAGCAGCTTCTCCGGGACAGGGCAAGAGACCCAGTACTTC. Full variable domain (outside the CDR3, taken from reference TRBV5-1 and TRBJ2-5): KAGVTQTPRYLIKTRGQQVTLSCSPISGHRSVSWYQQTPGQGLQFLFEYFSETQRNKGNFPGRFSGRQFSNSRSEMNVSTLELGDSALYLCASSFSGTGQETQYFGPGTRLLVL.

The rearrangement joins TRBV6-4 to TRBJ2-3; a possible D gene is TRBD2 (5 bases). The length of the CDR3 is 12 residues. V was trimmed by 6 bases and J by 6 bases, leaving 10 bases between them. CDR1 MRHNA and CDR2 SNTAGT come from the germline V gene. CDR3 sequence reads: CASSPTGDTQYF. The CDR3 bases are TGTGCCAGCAGCCCAACGGGGGATACGCAGTATTTT.

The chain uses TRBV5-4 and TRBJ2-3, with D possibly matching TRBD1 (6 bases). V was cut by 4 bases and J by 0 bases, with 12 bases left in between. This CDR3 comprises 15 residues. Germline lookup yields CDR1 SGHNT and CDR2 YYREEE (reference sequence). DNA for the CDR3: TGTGCCAGCAGCCCCGGACAGTCTAGCACAGATACGCAGTATTTT. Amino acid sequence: CASSPGQSSTDTQYF.

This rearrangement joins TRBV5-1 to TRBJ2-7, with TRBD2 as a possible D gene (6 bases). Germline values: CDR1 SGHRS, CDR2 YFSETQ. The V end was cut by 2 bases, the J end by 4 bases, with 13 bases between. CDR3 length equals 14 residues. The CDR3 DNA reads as TGCGCCAGCAGCTTTGGGGTGGCGGGGTACGAGCAGTACTTC. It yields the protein CASSFGVAGYEQYF.

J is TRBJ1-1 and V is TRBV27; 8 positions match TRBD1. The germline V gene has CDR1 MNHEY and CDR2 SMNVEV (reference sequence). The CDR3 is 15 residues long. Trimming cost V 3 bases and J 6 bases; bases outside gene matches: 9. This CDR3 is CASSFSTGGTAEAFF. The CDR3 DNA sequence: TGTGCCAGCAGTTTTTCAACAGGGGGTACGGCTGAAGCTTTCTTT.

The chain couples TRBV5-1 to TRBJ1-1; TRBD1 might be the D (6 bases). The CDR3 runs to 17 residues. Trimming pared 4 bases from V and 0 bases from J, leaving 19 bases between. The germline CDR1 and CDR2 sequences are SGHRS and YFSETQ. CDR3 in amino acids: CASSVTGTTVMNTEAFF. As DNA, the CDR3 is TGCGCCAGCAGCGTAACCGGGACAACTGTAATGAACACTGAAGCTTTCTTT.

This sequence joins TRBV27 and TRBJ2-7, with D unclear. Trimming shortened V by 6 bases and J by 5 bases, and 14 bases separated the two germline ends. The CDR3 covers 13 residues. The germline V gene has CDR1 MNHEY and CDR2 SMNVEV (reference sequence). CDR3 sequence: CASRLAGRHEQYF. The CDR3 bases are TGTGCCAGCAGGTTAGCCGGCAGGCACGAGCAGTACTTC.

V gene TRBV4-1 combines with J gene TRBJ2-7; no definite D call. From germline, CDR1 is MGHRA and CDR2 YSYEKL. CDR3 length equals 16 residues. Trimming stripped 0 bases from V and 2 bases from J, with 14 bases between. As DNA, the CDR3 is TGCGCCAGCAGCCAAGAAGCCTCCACGGTAGCCTACGAGCAGTACTTC. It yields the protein CASSQEASTVAYEQYF.

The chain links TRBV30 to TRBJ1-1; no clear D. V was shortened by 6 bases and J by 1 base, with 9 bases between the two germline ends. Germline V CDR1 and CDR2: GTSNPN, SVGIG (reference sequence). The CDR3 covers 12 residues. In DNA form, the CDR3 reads TGTGCCTGCGGAGAGGCGAACACTGAAGCTTTCTTT. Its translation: CACGEANTEAFF.

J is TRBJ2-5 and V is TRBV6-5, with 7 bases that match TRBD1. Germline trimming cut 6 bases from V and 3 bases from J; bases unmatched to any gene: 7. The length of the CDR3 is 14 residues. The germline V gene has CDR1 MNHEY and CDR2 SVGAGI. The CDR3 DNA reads TGTGCCAGCAGGACCCCGACAGGGAAAGAGACCCAGTACTTC. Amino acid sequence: CASRTPTGKETQYF.